This T cell receptor beta chain is drawn from a study of shared clonotypes between healthy human individuals. General observations from the study: Sampling covered nothing but blood. Tissue TCR repertoires likely differ from those found in blood.

This clone was seen once. The antigen is unknown. Per germline, CDR1 MNHNS and CDR2 SASEGT. The CDR3 is made up of 12 amino acids. Trimming shortened V by 4 bases and J by 2 bases, and 5 bases separated the two germline ends. Libraries were prepared by immunoSEQ multiplex PCR; TCRdb keeps only in-frame clonotypes and omits some of them. The sample has hundreds of thousands of clones; 72% are singletons. The TCR comes from a woman in her twenties or thirties in good health. J is TRBJ1-2 and V is TRBV6-1; no firm D call. Input material: memory CD4+ T cells sorted from blood. The subset is: CD45RA-negative fraction. The CDR3 DNA reads TGTGCCAGCAGTGTACAGAACTATGGCTACACCTTC. This encodes CASSVQNYGYTF.